This T cell receptor beta chain was documented in a study of blood T cell repertoires in COVID-19. Across the study: Samples taken during acute and convalescent COVID-19 were collected in the United States, Italy and Spain. From T cells, B-cell-depleted T cells, or PBMCs came the material, which was cDNA or gDNA.

The CDR3 covers 16 residues. Trimming at V came to 4 bases and at J to 0 bases, leaving 3 bases not matched to a gene. Looked up from germline, CDR1 is SGHTS and CDR2 is YDEGEE. Per the original data handling: Nucleated cell number was recorded as an estimate derived from reference gene primer amplification. Sequencing was performed with immunoSEQ multiplex PCR; in TCRdb, only in-frame clones are kept and a portion is missing. Clone size and V and J calls were adopted from that table, with D and trimming inferred from the DNA. The table has over 60,000 clones, roughly 84% seen once. V is TRBV5-8 and J is TRBJ1-6, with 8 bases lining up with TRBD1. The clonotype was recovered from a human donor in a cohort sampled during active COVID-19. Source material: peripheral blood. The CDR3 here is CASSHRGSSYNSPLHF. Written as DNA, the CDR3 is TGTGCCAGCAGCCACAGGGGGAGCTCCTATAATTCACCCCTCCACTTT.